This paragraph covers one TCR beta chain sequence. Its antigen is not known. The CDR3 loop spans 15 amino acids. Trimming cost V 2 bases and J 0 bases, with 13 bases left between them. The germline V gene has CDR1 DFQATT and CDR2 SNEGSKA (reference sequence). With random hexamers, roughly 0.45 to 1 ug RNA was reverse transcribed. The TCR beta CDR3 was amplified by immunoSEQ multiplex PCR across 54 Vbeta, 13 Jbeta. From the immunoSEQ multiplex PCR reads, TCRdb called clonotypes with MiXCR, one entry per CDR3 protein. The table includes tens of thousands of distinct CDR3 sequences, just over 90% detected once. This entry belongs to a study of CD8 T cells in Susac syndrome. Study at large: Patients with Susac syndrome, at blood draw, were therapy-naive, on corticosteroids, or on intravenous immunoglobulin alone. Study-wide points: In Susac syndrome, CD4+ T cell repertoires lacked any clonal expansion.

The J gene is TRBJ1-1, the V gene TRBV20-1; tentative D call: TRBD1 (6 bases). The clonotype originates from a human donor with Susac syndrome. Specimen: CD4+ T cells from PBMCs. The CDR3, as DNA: TGCAGTGCTAGACTTACCGACAGGCTGAACACTGAAGCTTTCTTT. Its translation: CSARLTDRLNTEAFF.